One sample yielded the 3 T cell receptor beta chains listed below, sequenced in a study of T cell responses to AZD1222 COVID-19 vaccine. Clones were sequenced by immunoSEQ multiplex PCR, and TCRdb holds only the in-frame ones, with some missing. The sample consists of some 97,000 clones, around 87% of them appearing once. Sequencing used peripheral blood, obtained on day 0 of MenACWY control vaccination. The source of these receptors is an adult in good health.

V gene TRBV6-2 or TRBV6-3 combines with J gene TRBJ2-7; 9 bases line up with TRBD2. CDR1 and CDR2 from the germline V gene are MNHEY and SVGEGT. The ends lost 0 bases at V and 5 bases at J; junction bases unmatched: 5. The CDR3 spans 15 residues. The CDR3 region is CASSYSGTSIHEQYF. In nucleotides, the CDR3 is TGTGCCAGCAGTTACTCCGGGACTAGCATCCACGAGCAGTACTTC.

Only a few counts were recorded for this clone. The chain has TRBV4-3 and TRBJ1-4; D is undetermined. With 0 bases removed from V and 1 base from J, the gap between germline ends came to 12 bases. Germline CDR1 is LGHNA and CDR2 is YSLEER. The CDR3 runs to 17 residues. The CDR3 reads CASSQDWSDGTNEKLFF. CDR3 DNA: TGCGCCAGCAGCCAAGATTGGAGTGACGGAACTAATGAAAAACTGTTTTTT.

The rearrangement joins TRBV5-5 to TRBJ1-5; D is unclear. The CDR3 has 16 amino acids. Germline V gene lookup returns CDR1 SGHKS and CDR2 YYEKEE (reference sequence). Trimming cost V 0 bases and J 9 bases, with 19 bases left between them. For the CDR3, the DNA is TGTGCCAGCAGCTTGGAATGGCTGGGGAGGACTGGGCCCCAGCATTTT. It is translated as CASSLEWLGRTGPQHF.